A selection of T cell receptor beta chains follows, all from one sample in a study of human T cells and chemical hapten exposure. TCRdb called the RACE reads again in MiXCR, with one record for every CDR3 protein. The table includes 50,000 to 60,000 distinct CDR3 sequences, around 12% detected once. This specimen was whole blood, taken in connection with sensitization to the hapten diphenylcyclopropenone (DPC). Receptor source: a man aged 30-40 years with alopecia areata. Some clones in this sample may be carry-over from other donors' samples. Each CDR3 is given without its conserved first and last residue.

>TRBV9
ASSYTSANTGELF
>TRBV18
ASSPTVPRSSSGYT
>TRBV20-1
SARVTETQY
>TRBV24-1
ATSDLNRGGYT
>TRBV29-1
SVVGGFYGYT
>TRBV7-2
ASSLTSGGAWTDTQY
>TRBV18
ASSQDRAGRGYT
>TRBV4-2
ASSQEPPGHPTDTQY
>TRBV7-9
ASSSLGAGNQPQH
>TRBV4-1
ASSQGQIPYEQY
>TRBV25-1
AIGIQFGVDADADTQY
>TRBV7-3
ASSQDYNSPLH